The TCR beta chain described here comes from a study of blood T cells in healthy people across ages. Regarding the study as a whole: Across the age range, TCR beta diversity per million T cells fell in a roughly linear way. When set beside aged donors, long-lived donors presented more naive CD4+ cells and higher diversity.

PCR was performed a second time for roughly 7 to 12 cycles using a sample-barcoded 5' primer and a J-beta primer mix. TCRdb reanalysed the 5' RACE reads using MiXCR and keeps one entry per CDR3 protein. The data hold roughly 2 million distinct CDR3 sequences, with about 50% observed a single time. Roughly 10 milliliters of peripheral blood were drawn from each donor. PBMCs were isolated at a quantity of at least 7 million per sample. The germline V and J ends were trimmed by 0 bases and 3 bases, with 12 bases remaining between them. The germline V gene has CDR1 WNHNN and CDR2 SYGVQD (reference sequence). The CDR3 length is 16 residues. On this clonotype itself: Antigen: not known.

This sequence joins TRBV10-1 and TRBJ1-5; a possible D gene is TRBD1 (5 bases). Sequenced sample: blood. This clonotype was sampled from a woman between 40 and 55 years old in good health. For the CDR3, the DNA is TGCGCCAGCAGTGAGTCGGAGACAGCATACAATCAGCCCCAGCATTTT. Its protein product is CASSESETAYNQPQHF.